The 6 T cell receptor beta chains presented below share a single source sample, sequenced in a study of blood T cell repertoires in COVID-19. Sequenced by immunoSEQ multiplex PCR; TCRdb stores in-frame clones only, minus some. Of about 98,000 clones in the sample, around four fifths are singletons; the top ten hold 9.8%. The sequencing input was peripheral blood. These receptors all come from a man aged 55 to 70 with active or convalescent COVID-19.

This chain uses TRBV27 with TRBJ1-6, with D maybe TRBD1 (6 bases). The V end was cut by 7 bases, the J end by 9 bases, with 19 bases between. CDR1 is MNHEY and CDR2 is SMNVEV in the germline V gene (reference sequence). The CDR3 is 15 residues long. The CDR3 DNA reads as TGTGCCAGCACCTTAGGGGGGGCGCTGGGTTCACCCCTCCACTTT. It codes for CASTLGGALGSPLHF.

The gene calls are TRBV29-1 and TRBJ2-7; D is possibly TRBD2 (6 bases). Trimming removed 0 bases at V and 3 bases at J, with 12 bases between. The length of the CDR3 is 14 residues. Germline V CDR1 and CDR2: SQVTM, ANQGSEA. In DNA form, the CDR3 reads TGCAGCGTTGAAGACTCGGGACTCGACTACGAGCAGTACTTC. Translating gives CSVEDSGLDYEQYF.

CDR3 protein: CASRNLVVTGMSPLHF. CDR3 DNA sequence: TGTGCCAGCAGGAATCTCGTAGTGACAGGGATGTCACCCCTCCACTTT. The chain carries TRBV5-8 and TRBJ1-6; 7 bases align to TRBD1. J lost 10 bases, V lost 5 bases, and 15 bases had no gene match. The CDR3 runs to 16 residues. The germline CDR1 and CDR2 sequences are SGHTS and YDEGEE.

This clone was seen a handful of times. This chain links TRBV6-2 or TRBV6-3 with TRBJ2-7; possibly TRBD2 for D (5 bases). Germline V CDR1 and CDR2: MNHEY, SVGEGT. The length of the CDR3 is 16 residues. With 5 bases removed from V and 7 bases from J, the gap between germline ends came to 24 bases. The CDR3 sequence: CASSLPPVDSGGEQYV. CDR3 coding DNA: TGTGCCAGCAGTCTTCCCCCCGTCGACTCCGGCGGGGAGCAGTACGTC.

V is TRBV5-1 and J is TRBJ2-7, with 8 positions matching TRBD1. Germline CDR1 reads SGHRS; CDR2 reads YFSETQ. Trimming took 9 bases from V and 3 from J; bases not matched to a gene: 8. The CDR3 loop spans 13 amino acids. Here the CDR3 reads CATTIGQGYEQYV. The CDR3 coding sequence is TGCGCCACCACGATCGGACAGGGCTACGAGCAGTACGTC.

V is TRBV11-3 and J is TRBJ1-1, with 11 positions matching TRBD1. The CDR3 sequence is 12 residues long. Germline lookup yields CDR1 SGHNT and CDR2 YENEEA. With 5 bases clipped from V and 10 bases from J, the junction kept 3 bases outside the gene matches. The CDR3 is CASSLGTGGAFF. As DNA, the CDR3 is TGTGCCAGCAGCCTCGGGACAGGGGGAGCTTTCTTT.